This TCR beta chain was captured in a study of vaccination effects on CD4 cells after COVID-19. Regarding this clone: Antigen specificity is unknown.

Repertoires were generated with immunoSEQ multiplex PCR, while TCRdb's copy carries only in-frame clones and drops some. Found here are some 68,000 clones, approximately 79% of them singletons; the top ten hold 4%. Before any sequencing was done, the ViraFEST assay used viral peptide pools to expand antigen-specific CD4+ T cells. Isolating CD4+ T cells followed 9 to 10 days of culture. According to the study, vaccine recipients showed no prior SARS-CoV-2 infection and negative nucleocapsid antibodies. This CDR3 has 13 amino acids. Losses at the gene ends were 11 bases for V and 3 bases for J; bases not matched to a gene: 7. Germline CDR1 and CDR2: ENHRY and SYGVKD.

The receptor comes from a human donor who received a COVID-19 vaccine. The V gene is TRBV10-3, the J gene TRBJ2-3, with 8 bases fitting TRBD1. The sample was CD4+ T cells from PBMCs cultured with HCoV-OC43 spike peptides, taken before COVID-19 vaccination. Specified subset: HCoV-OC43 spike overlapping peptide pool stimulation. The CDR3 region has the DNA TGTGCCGCGACAGGGGCGGGTACAGATACGCAGTATTTT. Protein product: CAATGAGTDTQYF.